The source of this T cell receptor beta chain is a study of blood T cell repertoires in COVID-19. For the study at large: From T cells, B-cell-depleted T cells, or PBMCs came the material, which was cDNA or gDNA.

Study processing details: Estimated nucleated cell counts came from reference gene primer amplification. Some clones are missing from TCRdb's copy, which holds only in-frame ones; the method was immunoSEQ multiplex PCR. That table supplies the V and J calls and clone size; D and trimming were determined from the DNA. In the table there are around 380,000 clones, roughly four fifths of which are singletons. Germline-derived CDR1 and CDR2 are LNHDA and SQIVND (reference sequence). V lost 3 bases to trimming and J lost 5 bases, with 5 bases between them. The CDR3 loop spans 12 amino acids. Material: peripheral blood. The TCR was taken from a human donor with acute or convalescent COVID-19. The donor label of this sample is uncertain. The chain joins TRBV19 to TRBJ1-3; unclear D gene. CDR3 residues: CASSMTRNTIYF. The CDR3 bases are TGTGCCAGTAGTATGACTCGAAACACCATATATTTT.